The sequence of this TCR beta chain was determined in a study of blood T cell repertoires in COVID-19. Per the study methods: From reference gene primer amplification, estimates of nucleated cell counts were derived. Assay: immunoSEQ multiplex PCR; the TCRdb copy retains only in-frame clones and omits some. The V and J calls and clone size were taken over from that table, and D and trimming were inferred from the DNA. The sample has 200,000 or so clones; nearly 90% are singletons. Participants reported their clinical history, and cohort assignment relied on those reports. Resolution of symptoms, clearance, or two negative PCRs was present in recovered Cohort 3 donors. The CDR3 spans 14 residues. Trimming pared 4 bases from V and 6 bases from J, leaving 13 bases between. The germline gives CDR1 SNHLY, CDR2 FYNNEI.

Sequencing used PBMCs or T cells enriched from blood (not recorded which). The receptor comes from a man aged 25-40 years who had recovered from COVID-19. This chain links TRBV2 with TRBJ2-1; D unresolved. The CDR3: CASSAQAIVNEQFF. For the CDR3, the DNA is TGTGCCAGCAGTGCCCAGGCCATCGTCAATGAGCAGTTCTTC.